This TCR beta chain appears in the sequencing data of a study of blood T cell repertoires in COVID-19. Overall study context: PBMCs, B-cell-depleted T cells, or T cells provided the cDNA or gDNA that made up the material.

Looked up from germline, CDR1 is MNHNS and CDR2 is SASEGT. The CDR3 covers 13 residues. Trimming took 2 bases from V and 6 from J, leaving 10 bases between them. Study processing details: How many nucleated cells were present was estimated from reference gene primer amplification. The table came from immunoSEQ multiplex PCR; TCRdb's copy has only in-frame clones and leaves some out. The D gene and trimming were derived from the DNA, and the V and J assignments and clone size from that table. The sample carries some 220,000 clones, over 60% recorded once. This TCR derives from a woman in her seventies with acute or convalescent COVID-19. The specimen was peripheral blood. The chain combines TRBV6-1 with TRBJ1-2, with D perhaps matching TRBD1 (5 bases). CDR3 sequence (DNA): TGTGCCAGCAGTGAACCGGAGGGGCATGGCTACACCTTC. It is translated as CASSEPEGHGYTF.